This is a list of T cell receptor beta chains from one sample in a study of blood T cell repertoires in COVID-19. Using immunoSEQ multiplex PCR, the repertoire was profiled, and TCRdb retains in-frame clones only, with some absent. The data hold about 190,000 clones, with approximately 79% observed a single time. Input material: peripheral blood. These receptors were obtained from a woman in her fifties or sixties with acute or convalescent COVID-19. The conserved cysteine and the conserved F or W are not part of the CDR3 here.

j_gene: TRBJ2-5; v_gene: TRBV24-1; CDR3aa: ATSDPTPGQLRTQY
j_gene: TRBJ1-4; v_gene: TRBV6-6; CDR3aa: ASSYEGNRNEKLF
j_gene: TRBJ2-6; v_gene: TRBV9; CDR3aa: ASSVGLAGGWDGKGANVLT
j_gene: TRBJ2-2; v_gene: TRBV10-2; CDR3aa: ASSAQYLAGELF
j_gene: TRBJ2-1; v_gene: TRBV7-9; CDR3aa: ASSLQAGGHNEQF
j_gene: TRBJ2-3; v_gene: TRBV7-2; CDR3aa: ASSISGREDTQY
j_gene: TRBJ2-3; v_gene: TRBV9; CDR3aa: ASSVVFRYSRSTDTQY
j_gene: TRBJ2-7; v_gene: TRBV3-1/TRBV3-2; CDR3aa: ASSPGTGKPYEQY
j_gene: TRBJ2-1; v_gene: TRBV6-5; CDR3aa: ASTRDRLAANEQF
j_gene: TRBJ2-7; v_gene: TRBV6-5; CDR3aa: ASKNTFYEQY
j_gene: TRBJ2-1; v_gene: TRBV5-1; CDR3aa: ASYPPALAGANEQF
j_gene: TRBJ2-2; v_gene: TRBV5-1; CDR3aa: ASSHSAGELF
j_gene: TRBJ1-6; v_gene: TRBV11-2; CDR3aa: ASSSDRGLLNYNSPLH